The clone carrying this T cell receptor beta chain was found many times. Its antigen is undetermined. Possible read error: a much larger clone is one base away. The entry originates in a study of Graves' ophthalmopathy and Graves' hyperthyroidism. Study-wide results and caveats: Thyroid clonotypes that were expanded above 0.001 frequency mostly also appeared in blood.

The TCR beta CDR3 regions underwent amplification from RNA transcripts. First-round RT-PCR with HTBI primers preceded a second-round multiplex PCR. TCRdb processed the multiplex PCR reads anew with MiXCR; each CDR3 protein has one entry. Of 200,000 to 250,000 distinct CDR3 sequences in the sample, 20% to 25% were seen once. Under 3 months in duration, the ophthalmopathy in affected donors had moderate-to-severe activity, CAS ≥3 and NOSPECS ≥4. Patients with other autoimmune diseases, uncontrolled infections, pregnancy or lactation were excluded. PBMCs were isolated from a roughly 10 ml sample of fresh peripheral blood. The CDR3 is 12 residues long. Germline V gives CDR1 SNHLY, CDR2 FYNNEI.

The chain recombines TRBV2 with TRBJ2-5; TRBD2 might be the D (5 bases). Sequenced material: peripheral blood. The source of this sequence is a woman aged 45-65 years with Graves' ophthalmopathy. The CDR3 is CASSEFSGRARF. The CDR3 nucleotides read TGTGCCAGCAGTGAATTCTCGGGGAGAGCACGCTTC.